The next 29 T cell receptor beta chains were all read from a single sample in a study of shared clonotypes between healthy human individuals. Assay: immunoSEQ multiplex PCR; the TCRdb copy retains only in-frame clones and omits some. Here the sample spans roughly 1,000,000 clones, about 80% being singletons. Sequencing used memory CD4+ T cells from PBMCs. Described subset: CD45RA-negative fraction. The source is a man aged 18 to 30 in good health. Some clones in this sample may be carry-over from other donors' samples.

This chain uses TRBV19 with TRBJ1-5; weak D call: TRBD1 (6 bases). The CDR3 sequence is 15 residues long. V lost 8 bases and J 7 bases, leaving 21 bases between the germline ends. The germline gives CDR1 LNHDA, CDR2 SQIVND (reference sequence). The CDR3 region is CASSPRQAVGQPQHF. In nucleotides, the CDR3 is TGTGCCAGTTCCCCGAGACAGGCTGTTGGACAGCCCCAGCATTTT.

This chain links TRBV6-1 with TRBJ1-1; D not certain. The CDR3 spans 14 residues. In germline, CDR1 is MNHNS, CDR2 SASEGT. V dropped 6 bases and J dropped 1 base, with 12 bases sitting between them. This chain's CDR3 is CASRAGPSNTEAFF. The CDR3 coding sequence is TGTGCCAGCAGAGCCGGGCCATCGAACACTGAAGCTTTCTTT.

Only one count was recorded for this clone. Written as DNA, the CDR3 is TGTGCCAGCAGTTTATCGATAGGGCGAGAGACCCAGTACTTC. This gives the protein CASSLSIGRETQYF. This sequence joins TRBV27 and TRBJ2-5; D call uncertain. V was cut by 0 bases and J by 4 bases, with 9 bases left in between. Germline V gives CDR1 MNHEY, CDR2 SMNVEV (reference sequence). The CDR3 loop spans 14 amino acids.

Regarding this clone: Other DNA sequences in the same sample also yield this CDR3. The CDR3 sequence: CASSYGEAGNTIYF. The CDR3 coding sequence is TGTGCCAGCAGTTACGGGGAGGCTGGAAACACCATATATTTT. V and J are TRBV6-6 and TRBJ1-3; D unclear. The germline CDR1 and CDR2 sequences are MNHNY and SVGAGI (reference sequence). The CDR3 is 14 residues long. Trimming took 2 bases from V and 2 from J, leaving 7 bases between them.

CDR3 in amino acids: CASFRQPQETQYF. In DNA form, the CDR3 reads TGCGCCAGCTTCCGACAGCCTCAAGAGACCCAGTACTTC. The chain carries TRBV5-1 and TRBJ2-5; possible D gene TRBD1, 5 bases. CDR3 length equals 13 residues. Trimming left V 7 bases short and J 2 bases short, with 12 bases between. Germline V lookup: CDR1 SGHRS, CDR2 YFSETQ. Full variable domain (rest looked up from reference TRBV5-1 and TRBJ2-5): KAGVTQTPRYLIKTRGQQVTLSCSPISGHRSVSWYQQTPGQGLQFLFEYFSETQRNKGNFPGRFSGRQFSNSRSEMNVSTLELGDSALYLCASFRQPQETQYFGPGTRLLVL.

The chain carries TRBV5-1 and TRBJ1-1; tentative D call: TRBD1 (5 bases). There are 13 residues in the CDR3. Looked up from germline, CDR1 is SGHRS and CDR2 is YFSETQ. V lost 1 base and J 5 bases, leaving 9 bases between the germline ends. CDR3 protein: CASSLRGVTEAFF. CDR3 nucleotides: TGCGCCAGCAGCTTGAGAGGGGTTACTGAAGCTTTCTTT.

The gene calls are TRBV15 and TRBJ1-2; no clear D. CDR3 length equals 13 residues. CDR1 LNHNV and CDR2 YYDKDF come from the germline V gene (reference sequence). V was cut by 3 bases and J by 4 bases, with 9 bases left in between. CDR3 in DNA: TGTGCCACCAGCAGTTATCGCAGCTATGGCTACACCTTC. It translates to CATSSYRSYGYTF.

The genes are TRBV2 and TRBJ2-3, with 7 bases fitting TRBD1. The V and J ends lost 8 bases and 2 bases, in that order; junction bases with no gene match: 7. Germline CDR1 and CDR2: SNHLY and FYNNEI. The CDR3 totals 14 residues. As DNA, the CDR3 is TGTGCCAGCCAACCGGGACAGCCCACAGATACGCAGTATTTT. Its protein product is CASQPGQPTDTQYF.

This sequence joins TRBV9 and TRBJ1-3; D is unclear. This CDR3 spans 15 amino acids. Germline values: CDR1 SGDLS, CDR2 YYNGEE. V lost 1 base and J lost 0, with 8 bases in between. The CDR3 sequence: CASSVTSISGNTIYF. CDR3 nucleotide sequence: TGTGCCAGCAGCGTAACGTCTATCTCTGGAAACACCATATATTTT.

The CDR3 coding sequence is TGTGCCAGCAGTTACTCAAGCGGGAGGGCCGGTGAGCAGTTCTTC. Encoded protein: CASSYSSGRAGEQFF. The chain joins TRBV6-5 to TRBJ2-1; 10 nucleotides line up with TRBD2. CDR1 MNHEY and CDR2 SVGAGI come from the germline V gene. The V gene end was trimmed by 0 bases and the J gene end by 9 bases; junction bases not matched to a gene: 5. The CDR3 length is 15 residues.

This clone was detected only a few times. The chain has TRBV27 and TRBJ2-3; 10 nucleotides align to TRBD2. The V gene end was trimmed by 3 bases and the J gene end by 6 bases; junction bases not matched to a gene: 6. CDR3 length: 15 amino acids. Germline CDR1 is MNHEY and CDR2 is SMNVEV (reference sequence). The CDR3 spells CASSFSAGGFDTQYF. The CDR3 DNA follows: TGTGCCAGCAGTTTCTCAGCGGGGGGGTTCGATACGCAGTATTTT.

The chain couples TRBV5-1 to TRBJ1-4; TRBD1 is a possible D gene (5 bases). Trimming took off 4 bases at V and 8 bases at J, with 9 bases between the two ends. Germline V CDR1 and CDR2: SGHRS, YFSETQ. The CDR3 spans 12 residues. The CDR3 nucleotides read TGCGCCAGCAGCGGAGACAGCGAAAAACTGTTTTTT. Translated, it gives CASSGDSEKLFF.

The chain couples TRBV28 to TRBJ2-2; weak D call: TRBD1 (6 bases). Per germline, CDR1 MDHEN and CDR2 SYDVKM. V shed 5 bases and J shed 2 bases, with 12 bases lying between them. The CDR3 has 15 amino acids. CDR3 in DNA: TGTGCCAGCAGTCCCGGACAGATAAACACCGGGGAGCTGTTTTTT. Translating gives CASSPGQINTGELFF.

The chain is built from TRBV29-1 and TRBJ2-5, with D maybe TRBD2 (6 bases). From germline, CDR1 is SQVTM and CDR2 ANQGSEA. CDR3 length: 14 amino acids. V dropped 5 bases and J dropped 5 bases, with 18 bases sitting between them. Written as DNA, the CDR3 is TGCAGCGTTACCGGGACGGCGGGGACGGAGACCCAGTACTTC. This gives the protein CSVTGTAGTETQYF.

The chain joins TRBV28 to TRBJ1-1, with 9 bases identical to TRBD1. Germline CDR1 and CDR2: MDHEN and SYDVKM. The length of the CDR3 is 15 residues. J gave up 1 base and V 2 bases, and 2 bases lay outside the gene matches. The CDR3 nucleotides read TGTGCCAGCAGTTTACCGGGACAGGGGAACACTGAAGCTTTCTTT. It encodes CASSLPGQGNTEAFF.

This chain links TRBV7-2 with TRBJ2-1, with D uncertain. Germline-derived CDR1 and CDR2 are SGHTA and FQGNSA. Trimming removed 2 bases at V and 0 bases at J, with 11 bases between. The CDR3 totals 16 residues. The CDR3 sequence is CASSLLPILSYNEQFF. The CDR3 nucleotides read TGTGCCAGCAGCTTACTACCGATTCTCTCCTACAATGAGCAGTTCTTC.

The V gene is TRBV28, the J gene TRBJ1-1, with a weak D call TRBD1 (5 bases). Trimming took off 7 bases at V and 2 bases at J, with 14 bases between the two ends. CDR3 length equals 14 residues. Germline lookup yields CDR1 MDHEN and CDR2 SYDVKM. The CDR3 coding sequence is TGTGCCAGCACTAGGGGACGATACAACACTGAAGCTTTCTTT. Protein product: CASTRGRYNTEAFF.

J is TRBJ2-1 and V is TRBV5-6; 9 nucleotides align to TRBD1. The V and J ends lost 0 bases and 1 base, in that order; junction bases with no gene match: 2. Germline CDR1 SGHDT, CDR2 YYEEEE. The CDR3 has 16 residues. The CDR3 bases are TGTGCCAGCAGCTTGGTGGGGACAGGGTCCTACAATGAGCAGTTCTTC. Translating it yields CASSLVGTGSYNEQFF.

The chain combines TRBV18 with TRBJ2-7, with D possibly TRBD1 on 6 matching bases. Germline CDR1 reads KGHSH; CDR2 reads LQKENI. The CDR3 has 14 amino acids. Deletions cut 3 bases from V and 2 bases from J, with 11 bases between. The CDR3 reads CASSPGTQAYEQYF. CDR3 DNA sequence: TGTGCCAGCTCACCCGGGACACAAGCCTACGAGCAGTACTTC.

The chain couples TRBV28 to TRBJ2-7; perhaps TRBD2 as D (7 bases). The CDR3 totals 16 residues. Germline loops: CDR1 MDHEN, CDR2 SYDVKM. Trimming removed 1 base at V and 6 bases at J, with 19 bases between. This CDR3 reads CASSLLRRGRAVEQYF. The DNA of the CDR3 is TGTGCCAGCAGTTTATTGCGGAGGGGGAGGGCCGTCGAGCAGTACTTC.

The genes are TRBV9 and TRBJ2-3, with a tentative D call TRBD2 (6 bases). CDR1 is SGDLS, CDR2 YYNGEE, per germline. Trimming took off 1 base at V and 4 bases at J, with 19 bases between the two ends. This CDR3 region has 17 residues. CDR3 sequence: CASSVLSGRPTPDTQYF. The CDR3 coding sequence is TGTGCCAGCAGCGTACTGAGCGGGCGTCCTACCCCAGATACGCAGTATTTT.

The rearrangement uses TRBV7-2 and TRBJ2-7; TRBD1 aligns across 10 bases. Germline V gene lookup returns CDR1 SGHTA and CDR2 FQGNSA. CDR3 length: 15 amino acids. Germline trimming cut 1 base from V and 4 bases from J; bases unmatched to any gene: 4. DNA of the CDR3: TGTGCCAGCAGCTTAGTAGACAGGGGGCAGTACGAGCAGTACTTC. It translates to CASSLVDRGQYEQYF.

The rearrangement joins TRBV6-5 to TRBJ1-4; D remains ambiguous. Looked up from germline, CDR1 is MNHEY and CDR2 is SVGAGI. The CDR3 covers 15 residues. V lost 4 bases and J lost 0, with 9 bases in between. CDR3 DNA sequence: TGTGCCAGCAGTTCCCGGATGCCAACTAATGAAAAACTGTTTTTT. It translates to CASSSRMPTNEKLFF.

This clone occurred once. The genes are TRBV14 and TRBJ2-7; 11 nucleotides agree with TRBD1. The CDR3 loop spans 14 amino acids. Unmatched junction bases numbered 3, after V lost 1 base and J lost 7 bases. The germline V gene has CDR1 SGHDN and CDR2 FVKESK. Written as DNA, the CDR3 is TGTGCCAGCAGCCAAGGGACAGGGGGCCGGGAGCAGTACTTC. The encoded protein is CASSQGTGGREQYF.

This clone was detected only a few times. The chain employs TRBV18 and TRBJ1-3; 7 bases map to TRBD1. V lost 2 bases and J lost 4; bases outside the gene matches: 5. The length of the CDR3 is 15 residues. Germline lookup yields CDR1 KGHSH and CDR2 LQKENI. DNA of the CDR3: TGTGCCAGCTCACCATCCGACAGGGAAGGAAACACCATATATTTT. This gives the protein CASSPSDREGNTIYF.

This rearrangement joins TRBV7-8 to TRBJ2-6, with TRBD1 identical over 12 bases. The J segment lost 2 bases and the V segment lost 3 bases, leaving 8 bases of the junction unmatched. The CDR3 totals 19 residues. From germline, CDR1 is SGHVS and CDR2 FQNEAQ. The CDR3 nucleotides read TGTGCCAGCAGCTTTTCCCGGGACAGGGGGCGTACTGGGGCCAACGTCCTGACTTTC. Its translation: CASSFSRDRGRTGANVLTF.

Details on this clone: This may come from a read error, since a much larger clone is one base off. The V and J genes are TRBV10-3 and TRBJ2-5; 9 positions match TRBD2. There are 15 residues in the CDR3. Germline V CDR1 and CDR2: ENHRY, SYGVKD. This chain's CDR3 is CAISEGREGHETQHF. CDR3 coding DNA: TGTGCCATCAGTGAAGGGCGGGAGGGCCACGAGACCCAGCACTTC.

This chain links TRBV6-1 with TRBJ2-7; 7 bases are a match to TRBD1. The CDR3 sequence is 13 residues long. The germline CDR1 and CDR2 sequences are MNHNS and SASEGT. The V gene end was trimmed by 4 bases and the J gene end by 5 bases; junction bases not matched to a gene: 5. The CDR3 coding sequence is TGTGCCAGCAGTGGTGGGACAGTTCACGAGCAGTACTTC. Its translation is CASSGGTVHEQYF.

The chain uses TRBV6-6 and TRBJ2-7, with D possibly matching TRBD2 (6 bases). CDR1 and CDR2 (germline): MNHNY, SVGAGI (reference sequence). This CDR3 comprises 13 residues. With 6 bases removed from V and 4 bases from J, the gap between germline ends came to 13 bases. CDR3 nucleotide sequence: TGTGCCAGCAGGCCTAGCGTCGGGTACGAGCAGTACTTC. This sequence encodes CASRPSVGYEQYF.